This T cell receptor (beta chain) was obtained from a study of tumor-infiltrating lymphocytes in primary liver carcinoma. The roughly 20-31 mg bulk tissue piece was not sorted before simultaneous RNA and DNA extraction. The CDR3 is 15 amino acids. In germline, CDR1 is SGHKS, CDR2 YYEKEE (reference sequence). The V end lost 6 bases, the J end lost 7 bases, and 23 bases lay between the germline ends. The researchers produced TCR beta cDNA from around 0.5 ug total RNA with a constant-region primer. Each TCR beta library was derived from three nested multiplex PCR rounds that employed slightly modified ARM-PCR. Investigators reported that the first two PCR rounds, at about 9 cycles each, used TRBV1-TRBV30 forward primers with a C-beta reverse primer. TCRdb redid the calling of the multiplex PCR reads with MiXCR, one entry per CDR3 protein. This sample has 50,000 to 60,000 distinct CDR3 sequences, with over 75% found just once.

The sequenced sample consisted of liver tumor tissue from sampling region 5. Subset reported: tumor region T5, tumor centre. This TCR was recovered from a man in his forties with primary liver carcinoma and hepatitis B virus infection. The chain joins TRBV5-5 to TRBJ2-7; tentative D call: TRBD2 (5 bases). CDR3 nucleotide sequence: TGTGCCAGCAACCCAGCGGCAGTTCCCCTCTCTGAGCAGTACTTC. Its translation is CASNPAAVPLSEQYF.